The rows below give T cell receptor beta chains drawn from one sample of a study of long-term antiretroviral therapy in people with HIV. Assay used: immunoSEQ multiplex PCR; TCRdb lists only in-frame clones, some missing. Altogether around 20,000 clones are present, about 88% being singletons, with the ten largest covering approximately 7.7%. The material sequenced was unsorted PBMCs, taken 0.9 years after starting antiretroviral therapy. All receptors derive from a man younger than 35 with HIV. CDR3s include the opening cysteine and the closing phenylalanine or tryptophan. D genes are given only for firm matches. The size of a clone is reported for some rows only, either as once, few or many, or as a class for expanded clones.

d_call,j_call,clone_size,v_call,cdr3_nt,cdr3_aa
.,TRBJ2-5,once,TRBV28,TGTGCCAGCAGTTTAGTGGAGACCCAGTACTTC,CASSLVETQYF
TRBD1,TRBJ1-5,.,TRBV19,TGTGCCAACTTAAAGCCTCCCGGGACAGCACTCAATCAGCCCCAGCATTTT,CANLKPPGTALNQPQHF
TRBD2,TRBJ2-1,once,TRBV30,TGTGCCTGGAGTTTCCCCAACAGCGGGGGACACCAGTTCTTC,CAWSFPNSGGHQFF
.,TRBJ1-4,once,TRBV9,TGTGCCAGCAGCGTAGCTGCTCAGGGACCCACTAATGAAAAACTGTTTTTT,CASSVAAQGPTNEKLFF
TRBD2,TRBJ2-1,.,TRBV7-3,TGTGCCAGCAGCTTAACCGCGACTAGCGGTGCCTACAATGAGCAGTTCTTC,CASSLTATSGAYNEQFF
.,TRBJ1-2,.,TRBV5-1,TGCGCCAGCAGCTTGGATCTCAGCAACTATGGCTACACCTTC,CASSLDLSNYGYTF
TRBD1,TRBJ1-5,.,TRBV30,TGTGCCTGGAGCGAACAGGGGAATCAGCCCCAGCATTTT,CAWSEQGNQPQHF
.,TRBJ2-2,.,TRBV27,TGTGCCAGCAGTTCCCCCGGGGGGCTTTCTAACACCGGGGAGCTGTTTTTT,CASSSPGGLSNTGELFF
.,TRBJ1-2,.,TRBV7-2,TGTGCCAGCAGCCTGGACGGTCACTATGGCTACACCTTC,CASSLDGHYGYTF
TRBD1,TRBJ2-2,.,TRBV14,TGTGCCAGCAGCCATCTTCGGGGACAGGGGGCGCCCGGGGAGCTGTTTTTT,CASSHLRGQGAPGELFF
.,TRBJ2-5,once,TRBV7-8,TGTGCCAGCAGCTTATTAGGGATGGAGACCCAGTACTTC,CASSLLGMETQYF
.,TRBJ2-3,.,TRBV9,TGTGCCAGCAGCGTAGCCCTCTGGACAGATACGCAGTATTTT,CASSVALWTDTQYF
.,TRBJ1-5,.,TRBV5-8,TGTGCCAGCAAGACGGGAGCTAGCAATCAGCCCCAGCATTTT,CASKTGASNQPQHF
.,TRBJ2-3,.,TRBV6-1,TGTGCCAGCAGTGAAAGGCAGGCTACTGAGAACCCAGATACGCAGTATTTT,CASSERQATENPDTQYF
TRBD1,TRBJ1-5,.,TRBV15,TGTGCCACCAGCAGTGACCGGGACAGGGGGCGTAGTGGCAGCAATCAGCCCCAGCATTTT,CATSSDRDRGRSGSNQPQHF
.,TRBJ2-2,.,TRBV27,TGTGCCAGCAGTTTTAGGAAAGGAGCCGGGCCCGAAAACACCGGGGAGCTGTTTTTT,CASSFRKGAGPENTGELFF
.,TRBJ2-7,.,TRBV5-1,TGCGCCAGCAGCTTCTGGACGGGGGCGGACGAGCAGTACTTC,CASSFWTGADEQYF
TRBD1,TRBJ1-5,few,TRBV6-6,TGTGCCAGCAGTCGACAGGGAACAGGTAATCAGCCCCAGCATTTT,CASSRQGTGNQPQHF
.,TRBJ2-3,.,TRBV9,TGTGCCAGCAGCTCTAGGGTGGTAGGGTTCGTAGATACGCAGTATTTT,CASSSRVVGFVDTQYF
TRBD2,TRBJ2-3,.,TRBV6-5,TGTGCCAGCAGGAACCAGCGGGGGGGCGCAGATACGCAGTATTTT,CASRNQRGGADTQYF
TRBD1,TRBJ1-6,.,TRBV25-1,TGTGCCAGCAGTGGGACAGGGGATAATTCACCCCTCCACTTT,CASSGTGDNSPLHF
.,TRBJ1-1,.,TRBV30,TGTGCCTGGAGTGTCTCCGGGTTGAACACTGAAGCTTTCTTT,CAWSVSGLNTEAFF
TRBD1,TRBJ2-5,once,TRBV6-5,TGTGCCAGCAGAATATGGACAGGGGGGCTGGAGACCCAGTACTTC,CASRIWTGGLETQYF
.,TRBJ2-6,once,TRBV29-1,TGCAGCGTTGAAGATCAGGGGCACAGCCTGGAGGCCAACGTCCTGACTTTC,CSVEDQGHSLEANVLTF
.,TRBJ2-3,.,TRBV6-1,TGTGCCAGCAGTGGGAGCAGCCCTCAGAGCACAGATACGCAGTATTTT,CASSGSSPQSTDTQYF
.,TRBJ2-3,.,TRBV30,TGTGCCTGGAACCCCGTCCTTAGAGATACGCAGTATTTT,CAWNPVLRDTQYF
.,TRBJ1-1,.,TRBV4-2,TGTGCCAGCAGCCAAGATTCGGGGATGCTGAGTGAAGGTTTCTTT,CASSQDSGMLSEGFF
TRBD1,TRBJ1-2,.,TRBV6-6,TGTGCCAGCAGCCCCGGGACAGGGGGTGGCTACACCTTC,CASSPGTGGGYTF
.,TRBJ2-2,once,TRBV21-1,TGTGCCAGCACCCCCCCCGACAGGGCAGGGGCCGGGGAGCTGTTTTTT,CASTPPDRAGAGELFF
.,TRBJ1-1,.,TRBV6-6,TGTGCCAGCAGTGGACAGCAGAACACTGAAGCTTTCTTT,CASSGQQNTEAFF
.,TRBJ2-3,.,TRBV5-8,TGTGCCAGCAGCCAATCAAGGGAAACGCAGTATTTT,CASSQSRETQYF
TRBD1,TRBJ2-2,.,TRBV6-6,TGTGCCAGCAGCGGACAGGGGAACACCGGGGAGCTGTTTTTT,CASSGQGNTGELFF
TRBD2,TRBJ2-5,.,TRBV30,TGTGCCTGGAGTTCTAGCGGGGAGACCCAGTACTTC,CAWSSSGETQYF
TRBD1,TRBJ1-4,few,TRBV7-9,TGTGCCAGCAGCCCGGGACAGGGTAATGAAAAACTGTTTTTT,CASSPGQGNEKLFF
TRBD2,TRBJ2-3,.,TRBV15,TGTGCCACCAGCAGAACTAGCGGGGGGGCAGATACGCAGTATTTT,CATSRTSGGADTQYF
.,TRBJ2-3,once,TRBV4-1,TGCGCCAGCAGCCCCGCCGACAGCACAGATACGCAGTATTTT,CASSPADSTDTQYF
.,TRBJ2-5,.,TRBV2,TGTGCCAGCAGCTTGGACTGGCAAGAGACCCAGTACTTC,CASSLDWQETQYF
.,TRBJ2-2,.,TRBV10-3,TGTGCCATCAGTGAGTCCCGGGCGAACACCGGGGAGCTGTTTTTT,CAISESRANTGELFF
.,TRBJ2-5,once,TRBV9,TGTGCCAGCAGCGTAGGGACAGACCAAGAGACCCAGTACTTC,CASSVGTDQETQYF
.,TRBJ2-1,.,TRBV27,TGTGCCAGCAGTTTATCCACCCCGGGGGATGAGCAGTTCTTC,CASSLSTPGDEQFF
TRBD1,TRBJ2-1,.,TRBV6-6,TGTGCCAGCAGTTACTCGGGGACAGTGGGATACAATGAGCAGTTCTTC,CASSYSGTVGYNEQFF
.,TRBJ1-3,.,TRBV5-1,TGCGCCAGCAGCTTAAGCGGGGGAGCCCCCCCTGGAAACACCATATATTTT,CASSLSGGAPPGNTIYF
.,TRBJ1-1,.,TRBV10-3,TGTGCCATCAGGGACAGAAAACACAACACTGAAGCTTTCTTT,CAIRDRKHNTEAFF
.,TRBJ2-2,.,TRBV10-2,TGCGCCAGCAGCCACGGGACCCTTAGGATCGGGGAGCTGTTTTTT,CASSHGTLRIGELFF
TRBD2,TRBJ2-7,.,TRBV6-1,TGTGCCAGCAGTGCCTCCACCTTCCTAGCGGGGGGCGTAGACGAGCAGTACTTC,CASSASTFLAGGVDEQYF
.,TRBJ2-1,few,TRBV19,TGTGCCAGTAGTGGACAGCCTTTCAGCTCCTACAATGAGCAGTTCTTC,CASSGQPFSSYNEQFF
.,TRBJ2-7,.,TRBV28,TGTGCCAGCAGCCTAACCCTGCTCTACGAGCAGTACTTC,CASSLTLLYEQYF
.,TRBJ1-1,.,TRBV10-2,TGCGCCAGCAGTGACGAGGGTTGGAACACTGAAGCTTTCTTT,CASSDEGWNTEAFF
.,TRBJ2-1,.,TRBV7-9,TGTGCCAGCAGCTCCCCGGGGGAAGACTGGGATGAGCAGTTCTTC,CASSSPGEDWDEQFF
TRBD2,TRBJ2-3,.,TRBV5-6,TGTGCCAGCAGCCTCCCTCGGCCTCCGGGGGGGACGTCCTATACGCAGTATTTT,CASSLPRPPGGTSYTQYF
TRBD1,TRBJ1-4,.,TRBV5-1,TGCGCCAGCAGCTTGGTGGGACAGGGGAATCTGAGATATGAAAAACTGTTTTTT,CASSLVGQGNLRYEKLFF
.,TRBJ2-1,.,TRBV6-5,TGTGCCAGCAGTTACTCCGGCAATGATGAGCAGTTCTTC,CASSYSGNDEQFF